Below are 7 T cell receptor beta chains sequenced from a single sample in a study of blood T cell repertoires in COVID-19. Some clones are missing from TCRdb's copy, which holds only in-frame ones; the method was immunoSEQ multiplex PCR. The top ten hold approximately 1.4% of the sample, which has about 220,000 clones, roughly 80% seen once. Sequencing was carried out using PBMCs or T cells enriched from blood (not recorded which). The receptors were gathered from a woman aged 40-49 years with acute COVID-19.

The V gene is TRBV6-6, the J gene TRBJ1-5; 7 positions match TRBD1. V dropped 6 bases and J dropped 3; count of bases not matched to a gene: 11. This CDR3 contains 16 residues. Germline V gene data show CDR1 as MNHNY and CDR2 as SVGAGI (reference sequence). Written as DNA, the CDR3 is TGTGCCAGCAGCGACCTCGACAGGGCACCCAATCAGCCCCAGCATTTT. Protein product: CASSDLDRAPNQPQHF.

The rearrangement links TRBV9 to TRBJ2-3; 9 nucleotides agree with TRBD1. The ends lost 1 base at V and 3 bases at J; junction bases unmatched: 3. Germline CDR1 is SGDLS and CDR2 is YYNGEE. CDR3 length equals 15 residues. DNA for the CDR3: TGTGCCAGCAGCGTATCGGGACAGGGAACAGATACGCAGTATTTT. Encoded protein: CASSVSGQGTDTQYF. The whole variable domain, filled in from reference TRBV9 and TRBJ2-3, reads DSGVTQTPKHLITATGQRVTLRCSPRSGDLSVYWYQQSLDQGLQFLIQYYNGEERAKGNILERFSAQQFPDLHSELNLSSLELGDSALYFCASSVSGQGTDTQYFGPGTRLTVL.

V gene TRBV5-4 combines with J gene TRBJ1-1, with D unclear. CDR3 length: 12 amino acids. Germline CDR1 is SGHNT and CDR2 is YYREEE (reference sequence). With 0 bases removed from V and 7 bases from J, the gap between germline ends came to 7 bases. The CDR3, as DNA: TGTGCCAGCAGCTTGGGTAGAGATGAAGCTTTCTTT. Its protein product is CASSLGRDEAFF.

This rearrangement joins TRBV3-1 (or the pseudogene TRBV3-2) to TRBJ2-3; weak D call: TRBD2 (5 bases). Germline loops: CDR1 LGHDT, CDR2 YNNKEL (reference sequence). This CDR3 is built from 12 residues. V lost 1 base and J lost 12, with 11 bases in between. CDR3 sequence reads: CASSQAELDQYF. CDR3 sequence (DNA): TGTGCCAGCAGCCAAGCGGAACTAGACCAGTATTTT.

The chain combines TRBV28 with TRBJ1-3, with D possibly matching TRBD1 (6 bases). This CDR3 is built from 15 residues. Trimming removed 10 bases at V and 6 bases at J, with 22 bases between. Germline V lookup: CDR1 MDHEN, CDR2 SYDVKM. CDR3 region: CATQDSPGPLNTIYF. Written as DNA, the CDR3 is TGTGCCACCCAGGACAGTCCCGGGCCTTTAAACACCATATATTTT. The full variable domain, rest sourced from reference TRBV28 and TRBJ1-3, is DVKVTQSSRYLVKRTGEKVFLECVQDMDHENMFWYRQDPGLGLRLIYFSYDVKMKEKGDIPEGYSVSREKKERFSLILESASTNQTSMYLCATQDSPGPLNTIYFGEGSWLTVV.

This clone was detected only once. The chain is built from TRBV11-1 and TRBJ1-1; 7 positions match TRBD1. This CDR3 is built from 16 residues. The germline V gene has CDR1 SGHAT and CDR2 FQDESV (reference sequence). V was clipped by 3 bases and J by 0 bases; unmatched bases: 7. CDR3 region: CASSLGQSVLNTEAFF. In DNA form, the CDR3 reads TGTGCCAGCAGCTTGGGACAGTCCGTCTTGAACACTGAAGCTTTCTTT.

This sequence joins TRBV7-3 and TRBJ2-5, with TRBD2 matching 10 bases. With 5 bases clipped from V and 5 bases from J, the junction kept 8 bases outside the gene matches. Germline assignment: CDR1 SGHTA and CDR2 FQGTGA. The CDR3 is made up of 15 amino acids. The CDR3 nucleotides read TGTGCCAGCAGCCCTAGAGGGACTAGCGTGGAGACCCAGTACTTC. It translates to CASSPRGTSVETQYF. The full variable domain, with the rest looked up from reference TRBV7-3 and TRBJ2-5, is GAGVSQTPSNKVTEKGKYVELRCDPISGHTALYWYRQSLGQGPEFLIYFQGTGAADDSGLPNDRFFAVRPEGSVSTLKIQRTERGDSAVYLCASSPRGTSVETQYFGPGTRLLVL.